The 21 T cell receptor beta chains listed next were all sequenced from one sample in a study of shared clonotypes between healthy human individuals. The protocol was immunoSEQ multiplex PCR, while the TCRdb copy is restricted to in-frame clones and leaves out a portion. In the table there are about 330,000 clones, roughly 84% of which are singletons. Sequenced: memory CD8+ T cells sorted from blood. Documented subset: CD45RO+ cells pooled with CCR7-negative TemRA cells. The receptors here all came from a man between 18 and 35 years old in good health.

J is TRBJ1-3 and V is TRBV11-2; D is possibly TRBD1 (5 bases). Germline CDR1 SGHAT, CDR2 FQNNGV. V lost 1 base and J lost 1, with 14 bases in between. The CDR3 runs 17 residues. CDR3 nucleotides: TGTGCCAGCAGCTTAGTAGGTGGACACCGATCTGGAAACACCATATATTTT. Protein sequence: CASSLVGGHRSGNTIYF.

The genes are TRBV27 and TRBJ2-7, with 10 bases identical to TRBD1. The CDR3 length is 14 residues. V shed 7 bases, J shed 3 bases, and the junction held 6 bases outside the gene matches. Germline values: CDR1 MNHEY, CDR2 SMNVEV (reference sequence). The DNA of the CDR3 is TGTGCCAGCAAGCCGGGACAGGGGTACTACGAGCAGTACTTC. This gives the protein CASKPGQGYYEQYF.

This clone was detected once. The chain has TRBV27 and TRBJ2-7, with TRBD2 identical over 11 bases. V gave up 2 bases and J gave up 4 bases; unmatched junction bases: 4. Germline-derived CDR1 and CDR2 are MNHEY and SMNVEV (reference sequence). CDR3 size: 15 residues. DNA for the CDR3: TGTGCCAGCAGTTTAATGGGACTAGCGGCTTACGAGCAGTACTTC. Its translation is CASSLMGLAAYEQYF.

The chain joins TRBV7-9 to TRBJ1-4, with D hard to call. V lost 2 bases, J lost 1 base, and 8 bases lay in between. The CDR3 length is 15 residues. Per the germline V gene, CDR1 is SEHNR and CDR2 is FQNEAQ (reference sequence). CDR3 DNA: TGTGCCAGCAGCTTATTAGGTCTAACTAATGAAAAACTGTTTTTT. Its protein is CASSLLGLTNEKLFF.

V is TRBV5-6 and J is TRBJ1-3, with 7 bases identical to TRBD1. The CDR3 loop spans 19 amino acids. CDR1 and CDR2 (germline): SGHDT, YYEEEE. V lost 4 bases to trimming and J lost 0 bases; unmatched junction nucleotides: 16. CDR3 nucleotides: TGTGCCAGCAGCGACGGGACAGCTCTACCCGAACCCTCTGGAAACACCATATATTTT. Protein sequence: CASSDGTALPEPSGNTIYF.

J is TRBJ1-1 and V is TRBV7-8; D is perhaps TRBD1 (6 bases). From germline, CDR1 is SGHVS and CDR2 FQNEAQ. CDR3 length equals 15 residues. Trimming removed 2 bases at V and 4 bases at J, with 14 bases between. The CDR3, as DNA: TGTGCCAGCAGCTTAAGGATGGGGGGCATCACTGAAGCTTTCTTT. Its protein product is CASSLRMGGITEAFF.

For this clone: This sequence is one base from a far larger clone and is likely a read error. This CDR3 is also generated by other DNA sequences in the sample. This chain connects TRBV13 to TRBJ2-7, with a possible D match to TRBD1 (6 bases). The V end was cut by 1 base, the J end by 0 bases, with 10 bases between. CDR1 and CDR2 (germline): PRHDT, FYEKMQ (reference sequence). The CDR3 extends over 15 amino acids. The CDR3 loop reads CASSLEGGSSYEQYF. CDR3 bases: TGTGCCAGCAGCTTAGAAGGGGGAAGCTCCTACGAGCAGTACTTC.

This clone was counted a few times. The same CDR3 can be traced to other DNA sequences in this sample. This rearrangement joins TRBV27 to TRBJ2-1; D is uncertain. Germline CDR1 MNHEY, CDR2 SMNVEV (reference sequence). V lost 3 bases and J lost 7, with 4 bases in between. CDR3 length: 11 residues. The CDR3 loop is CASSLGNEQFF. In DNA, the CDR3 is TGTGCCAGCAGTTTGGGGAATGAGCAGTTCTTC.

This sequence joins TRBV19 and TRBJ1-2; TRBD1 matches 7 bases. The CDR3 has 18 residues. The V gene's germline CDR1 is LNHDA and CDR2 SQIVND (reference sequence). V lost 4 bases, J lost 1 base, and 15 bases stayed unmatched. The CDR3 DNA follows: TGTGCCAGTAGTACCTTATGGACAGGCGACACCCTTAACTATGGCTACACCTTC. Translated: CASSTLWTGDTLNYGYTF. The full variable domain, its missing parts supplied by reference TRBV19 and TRBJ1-2, is DGGITQSPKYLFRKEGQNVTLSCEQNLNHDAMYWYRQDPGQGLRLIYYSQIVNDFQKGDIAEGYSVSREKKESFPLTVTSAQKNPTAFYLCASSTLWTGDTLNYGYTFGSGTRLTVV.

The chain links TRBV6-6 to TRBJ1-2; D is uncertain. Germline-derived CDR1 and CDR2 are MNHNY and SVGAGI (reference sequence). V lost 3 bases to trimming and J lost 1 base, with 6 bases between them. The CDR3 has 13 amino acids. The CDR3 bases are TGTGCCAGCAGTTATGGGGTTAACTATGGCTACACCTTC. Translated, it gives CASSYGVNYGYTF.

This chain links TRBV10-3 with TRBJ1-5; D ambiguous. Germline CDR1 ENHRY, CDR2 SYGVKD. The CDR3 totals 14 residues. The V gene lost 5 bases and the J gene lost 0 bases, with 8 bases spanning the gap. The CDR3 reads CAISFLYSNQPQHF. Written as DNA, the CDR3 is TGTGCCATCAGTTTCTTGTATAGCAATCAGCCCCAGCATTTT.

The chain has TRBV6-5 and TRBJ1-1; D may be TRBD1 (6 bases). The V gene's germline CDR1 is MNHEY and CDR2 SVGAGI. V shed 0 bases and J shed 2 bases, with 7 bases lying between them. The CDR3 sequence is 14 residues long. DNA of the CDR3: TGTGCCAGCAGTTACTCGACAGGTAACACTGAAGCTTTCTTT. Amino acids: CASSYSTGNTEAFF.

V is TRBV11-2 and J is TRBJ2-7, with D possibly being TRBD1 or TRBD2 (6 bases each). This CDR3 contains 15 residues. The V gene lost 1 base and the J gene lost 5 bases, with 15 bases spanning the gap. Per the germline V gene, CDR1 is SGHAT and CDR2 is FQNNGV. This CDR3 reads CASSLGGARKDEQYF. The CDR3 nucleotides are TGTGCCAGCAGCTTAGGGGGGGCACGCAAAGACGAGCAGTACTTC. Complete variable domain (other parts from reference TRBV11-2 and TRBJ2-7): EAGVAQSPRYKIIEKRQSVAFWCNPISGHATLYWYQQILGQGPKLLIQFQNNGVVDDSQLPKDRFSAERLKGVDSTLKIQPAKLEDSAVYLCASSLGGARKDEQYFGPGTRLTVT.

V gene TRBV2 combines with J gene TRBJ2-1, with 12 bases aligning to TRBD2. V shed 4 bases and J 8 bases; nucleotides not matched to a gene: 0. The CDR3 extends over 13 amino acids. Germline V gives CDR1 SNHLY, CDR2 FYNNEI. The CDR3 nucleotides are TGTGCCAGCAGTGGACTAGCGGGGGATGAGCAGTTCTTC. Amino acids: CASSGLAGDEQFF. Full variable domain (outside the CDR3, taken from reference TRBV2 and TRBJ2-1): EPEVTQTPSHQVTQMGQEVILRCVPISNHLYFYWYRQILGQKVEFLVSFYNNEISEKSEIFDDQFSVERPDGSNFTLKIRSTKLEDSAMYFCASSGLAGDEQFFGPGTRLTVL.

V usage is TRBV5-5 and J usage is TRBJ1-2; TRBD1 matches at 7 bases. With V trimmed by 0 bases and J by 1 base, 9 bases remained unmatched. CDR1 and CDR2 from the germline V gene are SGHKS and YYEKEE (reference sequence). This CDR3 is built from 17 residues. CDR3 nucleotides: TGTGCCAGCAGCTTGGATGTTTCCCACAGGGGTAACTATGGCTACACCTTC. Amino acids: CASSLDVSHRGNYGYTF.

The gene calls are TRBV6-1 and TRBJ2-7, with D hard to call. The length of the CDR3 is 14 residues. Germline CDR1 MNHNS, CDR2 SASEGT. With 2 bases removed from V and 7 bases from J, the gap between germline ends came to 15 bases. CDR3 amino acids: CASSELGSLKEQYF. In DNA, the CDR3 is TGTGCCAGCAGTGAATTGGGGTCTCTGAAGGAGCAGTACTTC.

V usage is TRBV11-2 and J usage is TRBJ1-1; D gene uncertain. V was cut by 3 bases and J by 0 bases, with 8 bases left in between. The germline CDR1 and CDR2 sequences are SGHAT and FQNNGV. This CDR3 has 14 residues. CDR3 DNA sequence: TGTGCCAGCAGCTTCGGGCCGGTGAACACTGAAGCTTTCTTT. Encoded protein: CASSFGPVNTEAFF.

The chain is built from TRBV2 and TRBJ1-1, with no clear D. Germline assignment: CDR1 SNHLY and CDR2 FYNNEI. V was pared by 7 bases and J by 1 base, with 13 bases between. This CDR3 comprises 14 residues. CDR3: CASTFPDGNTEAFF. CDR3 DNA: TGTGCCAGCACCTTCCCGGACGGGAACACTGAAGCTTTCTTT.

The sample holds many counts of this clone. This chain connects TRBV27 to TRBJ1-1; TRBD1 is a possible D gene (5 bases). The CDR3 is 14 residues long. The germline CDR1 and CDR2 sequences are MNHEY and SMNVEV (reference sequence). V was clipped by 6 bases and J by 4 bases, with 15 bases between them. CDR3 in amino acids: CASSTSVGTTEAFF. The DNA of the CDR3 is TGTGCCAGCAGCACCTCTGTTGGGACCACTGAAGCTTTCTTT.

This clone is a singleton in its sample. V and J are TRBV7-9 and TRBJ2-1, with 7 bases lining up with TRBD2. This CDR3 comprises 17 residues. CDR1 is SEHNR, CDR2 FQNEAQ, per germline (reference sequence). J lost 8 bases, V lost 4 bases, and 17 bases had no gene match. Written as DNA, the CDR3 is TGTGCCAGCAGCTCTCCTTCATCTAGCGGAGGTGATGATGAGCAGTTCTTC. Its protein product is CASSSPSSSGGDDEQFF.

The chain is built from TRBV5-6 and TRBJ2-7; no firm D call. The CDR3 is 17 residues long. The V gene's germline CDR1 is SGHDT and CDR2 YYEEEE. V dropped 2 bases and J dropped 2 bases, with 20 bases sitting between them. The CDR3 region has the DNA TGTGCCAGCAGCTTCTACCCACTATGGGGAAGCCCCTACGAGCAGTACTTC. As protein: CASSFYPLWGSPYEQYF.